These 14 T cell receptor beta chains originate from one sample sequenced in a study of blood T cell repertoires in COVID-19. Generated by immunoSEQ multiplex PCR, the TCRdb table keeps only in-frame clones and is missing some. This table has fewer than 80,000 clones, about nine tenths appearing once. Sequences were obtained from peripheral blood. The receptors were sampled from a man younger than 45 with acute or convalescent COVID-19.

V gene TRBV28 combines with J gene TRBJ2-1; 9 bases match TRBD2. Germline V gene sequence: CDR1 MDHEN, CDR2 SYDVKM. This CDR3 is 17 amino acids long. The J segment lost 0 bases and the V segment lost 3 bases, leaving 6 bases of the junction unmatched. CDR3 sequence: CASSFPSGGTSYNEQFF. The CDR3 coding sequence is TGTGCCAGCAGTTTCCCAAGCGGGGGGACCTCCTACAATGAGCAGTTCTTC.

The CDR3 loop is CASRDLAGYQAKNIQYF. The CDR3 region has the DNA TGTGCCAGTAGAGATCTAGCGGGGTACCAAGCCAAAAACATTCAGTACTTC. The chain couples TRBV19 to TRBJ2-4, with 9 bases lining up with TRBD2. The germline V gene has CDR1 LNHDA and CDR2 SQIVND (reference sequence). Trimming removed 6 bases from V and 0 bases from J; junction bases left unmatched: 9. This CDR3 comprises 17 residues.

The chain recombines TRBV5-6 with TRBJ1-5, with 10 bases lining up with TRBD1. The V and J ends lost 2 bases and 3 bases, in that order; junction bases with no gene match: 5. This CDR3 is built from 16 residues. Germline lookup yields CDR1 SGHDT and CDR2 YYEEEE. The CDR3 region has the DNA TGTGCCAGCAGCTTTACCGGGACAGGGGTCAATCAGCCCCAGCATTTT. Its protein is CASSFTGTGVNQPQHF.

The chain joins TRBV5-1 to TRBJ1-1; TRBD1 agrees at 9 bases. The germline V gene has CDR1 SGHRS and CDR2 YFSETQ. The J segment lost 5 bases and the V segment lost 4 bases, leaving 12 bases of the junction unmatched. This CDR3 is 16 amino acids long. The CDR3 region is CASSLDRGGVWTEAFF. The CDR3 DNA reads TGCGCCAGCAGCCTGGACAGGGGTGGTGTATGGACTGAAGCTTTCTTT.

This sequence joins TRBV3-1 (or the pseudogene TRBV3-2) and TRBJ1-2, with 7 bases identical to TRBD1. V dropped 2 bases and J dropped 7; count of bases not matched to a gene: 1. The CDR3 extends over 12 amino acids. Germline V gene lookup returns CDR1 LGHDT and CDR2 YNNKEL (reference sequence). This chain's CDR3 is CASSQTGVGYTF. The CDR3 nucleotides are TGTGCCAGCAGCCAAACAGGGGTTGGCTACACCTTC.

The chain couples TRBV9 to TRBJ1-3, with D unresolved. This CDR3 is built from 15 residues. Germline assignment: CDR1 SGDLS and CDR2 YYNGEE. Trimming removed 4 bases at V and 0 bases at J, with 11 bases between. CDR3 sequence reads: CASSFFATSGNTIYF. Here the CDR3 DNA reads TGTGCCAGCAGCTTCTTCGCTACCTCTGGAAACACCATATATTTT.

The V and J genes are TRBV10-3 and TRBJ1-2; 7 nucleotides align to TRBD1. Germline V CDR1 and CDR2: ENHRY, SYGVKD. The CDR3 has 15 amino acids. Losses at the gene ends were 7 bases for V and 3 bases for J; bases not matched to a gene: 11. The CDR3 here is CAINPDRAEDYGYTF. The CDR3 DNA reads TGTGCCATCAATCCCGACAGGGCTGAAGACTATGGCTACACCTTC.

This clone showed up just once. The CDR3 DNA sequence: TGTGCCAGCAGTTACTGGGACTCCCGAAACGCTAACTATGGCTACACCTTC. Its translation: CASSYWDSRNANYGYTF. This chain uses TRBV6-2 or TRBV6-3 with TRBJ1-2; a possible D gene is TRBD1 (5 bases). The germline V gene encodes CDR1 MNHEY and CDR2 SVGEGT. Trimming cost V 1 base and J 0 bases, with 15 bases left between them. The CDR3 is 17 amino acids.

The chain employs TRBV10-3 and TRBJ2-1, with a weak D call TRBD2 (6 bases). Germline assignment: CDR1 ENHRY and CDR2 SYGVKD. The CDR3 runs to 14 residues. Between the trimmed V and J ends, which lost 4 bases and 6 bases, there was a span of 13 bases. CDR3 in amino acids: CAISVARESNEQFF. The CDR3 nucleotides read TGTGCCATCAGTGTCGCACGGGAGAGCAATGAGCAGTTCTTC.

This chain connects TRBV15 to TRBJ1-2; D unresolved. With 1 base removed from V and 11 bases from J, the gap between germline ends came to 17 bases. The CDR3 is 14 residues long. Germline V gives CDR1 LNHNV, CDR2 YYDKDF (reference sequence). In DNA form, the CDR3 reads TGTGCCACCAGCAGAGGGGCCCTACCCTATGATTACACCTTC. Protein product: CATSRGALPYDYTF.

The chain carries TRBV2 and TRBJ1-2, with D perhaps matching TRBD1 (5 bases). Deletions cut 6 bases from V and 2 bases from J, with 10 bases between. Germline V gene data show CDR1 as SNHLY and CDR2 as FYNNEI. The CDR3 totals 13 residues. CDR3 loop: CASSQGGNYGYTF. The CDR3, as DNA: TGTGCCAGCAGCCAGGGTGGCAACTATGGCTACACCTTC.

This rearrangement joins TRBV9 to TRBJ2-5; weak D call: TRBD2 (5 bases). Germline lookup yields CDR1 SGDLS and CDR2 YYNGEE. The ends were cut back, 4 bases at V and 2 bases at J, with 15 bases in the middle. The CDR3 extends over 15 amino acids. CDR3 coding DNA: TGTGCCAGCAGCCCCAACTTAGCGTATCAAGAGACCCAGTACTTC. This encodes CASSPNLAYQETQYF. The full variable domain, its missing parts supplied by reference TRBV9 and TRBJ2-5, is DSGVTQTPKHLITATGQRVTLRCSPRSGDLSVYWYQQSLDQGLQFLIQYYNGEERAKGNILERFSAQQFPDLHSELNLSSLELGDSALYFCASSPNLAYQETQYFGPGTRLLVL.

The chain recombines TRBV30 with TRBJ1-4, with 8 bases identical to TRBD1. Per the germline V gene, CDR1 is GTSNPN and CDR2 is SVGIG (reference sequence). This CDR3 region has 15 residues. The V segment lost 2 bases and the J segment 4 bases; nucleotides outside the gene matches: 6. CDR3 bases: TGTGCCTGGAGTCCCTCAGGGGGCTTTAATGAAAAACTGTTTTTT. This encodes CAWSPSGGFNEKLFF.

The V and J genes are TRBV5-4 and TRBJ2-2; TRBD2 aligns across 13 bases. V gave up 0 bases and J gave up 8 bases; unmatched junction bases: 4. Germline-derived CDR1 and CDR2 are SGHNT and YYREEE (reference sequence). This CDR3 comprises 16 residues. The CDR3: CASSLGTSGRRGELFF. CDR3 DNA sequence: TGTGCCAGCAGCTTGGGGACTAGCGGGAGAAGGGGGGAGCTGTTTTTT. Complete variable domain (other parts from reference TRBV5-4 and TRBJ2-2): ETGVTQSPTHLIKTRGQQVTLRCSSQSGHNTVSWYQQALGQGPQFIFQYYREEENGRGNFPPRFSGLQFPNYSSELNVNALELDDSALYLCASSLGTSGRRGELFFGEGSRLTVL.